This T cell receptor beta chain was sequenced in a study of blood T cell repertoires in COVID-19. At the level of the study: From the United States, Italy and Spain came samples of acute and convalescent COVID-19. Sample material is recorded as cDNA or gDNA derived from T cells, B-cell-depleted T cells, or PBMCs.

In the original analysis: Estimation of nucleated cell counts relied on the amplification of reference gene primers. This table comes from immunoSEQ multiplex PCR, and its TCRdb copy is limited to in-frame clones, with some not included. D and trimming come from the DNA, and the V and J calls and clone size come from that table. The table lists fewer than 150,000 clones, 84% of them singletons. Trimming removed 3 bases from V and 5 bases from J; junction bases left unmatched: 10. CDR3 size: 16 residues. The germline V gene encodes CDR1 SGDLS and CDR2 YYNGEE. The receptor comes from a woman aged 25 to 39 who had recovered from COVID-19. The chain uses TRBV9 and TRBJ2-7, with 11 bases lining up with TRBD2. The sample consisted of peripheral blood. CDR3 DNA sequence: TGTGCCAGCAGCGGCCGACCTAGCGGGGGGAAAAACGAGCAGTACTTC. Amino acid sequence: CASSGRPSGGKNEQYF.